The 27 T cell receptor beta chains below all came from one sample that was sequenced in a study of control samples from healthy donors and cancer patients. The repertoire was sequenced with immunoSEQ multiplex PCR; TCRdb's copy has only in-frame clones and lacks some. Here the sample spans approximately 100,000 clones, about 83% being singletons. The sample was blood. The source of these receptors is a woman in her forties in good health.

The rearrangement uses TRBV5-6 and TRBJ1-2; D is undetermined. Germline CDR1 SGHDT, CDR2 YYEEEE. The CDR3 totals 12 residues. Trimming cost V 0 bases and J 8 bases, with 8 bases left between them. In nucleotides, the CDR3 is TGTGCCAGCAGCTTGGTCCTGGGGGGCTACACCTTC. Protein product: CASSLVLGGYTF.

CDR3 sequence reads: CASSKRGANEKLFF. The CDR3 bases are TGTGCCAGCAGTAAACGGGGGGCTAATGAAAAACTGTTTTTT. V usage is TRBV2 and J usage is TRBJ1-4; tentative D call: TRBD1 (5 bases). V shed 5 bases and J shed 3 bases, with 10 bases lying between them. Germline V gene data show CDR1 as SNHLY and CDR2 as FYNNEI. The CDR3 has 14 residues.

The chain couples TRBV4-3 to TRBJ2-2, with D perhaps TRBD1 (6 bases). CDR3 length: 15 amino acids. The ends were cut back, 4 bases at V and 4 bases at J, with 13 bases in the middle. Germline V gene data show CDR1 as LGHNA and CDR2 as YSLEER. CDR3 sequence: CASSLGGGLTGELFF. DNA for the CDR3: TGCGCCAGCAGCCTAGGTGGGGGCCTCACCGGGGAGCTGTTTTTT.

V is TRBV10-1 and J is TRBJ2-1, with D perhaps given as TRBD1 or TRBD2 (6 bases each). Trimming cost V 7 bases and J 7 bases, with 14 bases left between them. Germline CDR1 reads WNHNN; CDR2 reads SYGVQD (reference sequence). The CDR3 runs 13 residues. The CDR3 DNA is TGCGCCAGCATGGAAGGGGGGTTGAATGAGCAGTTCTTC. Encoded protein: CASMEGGLNEQFF.

The V call is TRBV19, the J call TRBJ1-4, with D possibly being TRBD1 (5 bases). The CDR3 is 13 amino acids. Trimming cost V 3 bases and J 8 bases, with 10 bases left between them. Per germline, CDR1 LNHDA and CDR2 SQIVND (reference sequence). The DNA of the CDR3 is TGTGCCAGTAGTATTAGGGAGGGGGAAAAACTGTTTTTT. Residues: CASSIREGEKLFF.

CDR3 residues: CASRTLGLNTGELFF. DNA of the CDR3: TGTGCCAGCAGAACATTGGGGCTGAACACCGGGGAGCTGTTTTTT. V gene TRBV5-8 combines with J gene TRBJ2-2, with D maybe TRBD1 (5 bases). Trimming took off 5 bases at V and 1 base at J, with 12 bases between the two ends. The CDR3 contains 15 residues. Germline-derived CDR1 and CDR2 are SGHTS and YDEGEE.

The CDR3 nucleotides read TGCAGCGTGGGGGGCGGTGTGGACACTGAAGCTTTCTTT. This translates into CSVGGGVDTEAFF. V usage is TRBV29-1 and J usage is TRBJ1-1; tentatively, D is TRBD1 (6 bases). Trimming stripped 6 bases from V and 3 bases from J, with 14 bases between. CDR1 and CDR2 from the germline V gene are SQVTM and ANQGSEA. The CDR3 runs 13 residues.

The chain uses TRBV25-1 and TRBJ1-2; 9 positions agree with TRBD1. The CDR3 has 18 residues. Germline values: CDR1 MGHDK, CDR2 SYGVNS. With V trimmed by 3 bases and J by 3 bases, 14 bases remained unmatched. CDR3 amino acids: CASSERTGVRGVDYGYTF. As DNA, the CDR3 is TGTGCCAGCAGTGAGCGGACAGGGGTAAGGGGTGTGGACTATGGCTACACCTTC.

Concerning this clone itself: Germline and junction disagree at one end, which may indicate a read error. The CDR3 sequence is CSGRSYRGAVF. CDR3 sequence (DNA): TGCAGTGGTAGGAGCTACCGGGGAGCTGTTTTT. The chain employs TRBV20-1 and TRBJ2-2; TRBD2 might be the D (5 bases). The CDR3 totals 11 residues. Germline CDR1 is DFQATT and CDR2 is SNEGSKA (reference sequence).

The V call is TRBV30, the J call TRBJ1-6; D is unresolved. The CDR3 runs 14 residues. CDR1 GTSNPN and CDR2 SVGIG come from the germline V gene (reference sequence). V was shortened by 1 base and J by 7 bases, with 11 bases between the two germline ends. CDR3 amino acids: CAWSAGLPNSPLHF. The DNA of the CDR3 is TGTGCCTGGAGTGCAGGACTGCCCAATTCACCCCTCCACTTT. Together with reference TRBV30 and TRBJ1-6, the CDR3 gives the full variable domain: SQTIHQWPATLVQPVGSPLSLECTVEGTSNPNLYWYRQAAGRGLQLLFYSVGIGQISSEVPQNLSASRPQDRQFILSSKKLLLSDSGFYLCAWSAGLPNSPLHFGNGTRLTVT.

V is TRBV9 and J is TRBJ2-7; 9 positions match TRBD2. The CDR3 extends over 16 amino acids. The V and J ends lost 0 bases and 0 bases, in that order; junction bases with no gene match: 4. The germline V gene has CDR1 SGDLS and CDR2 YYNGEE. DNA for the CDR3: TGTGCCAGCAGCGTAGGGAGCGGGGGGATCTCCTACGAGCAGTACTTC. This translates into CASSVGSGGISYEQYF. The variable domain in full, with the rest retrieved from reference TRBV9 and TRBJ2-7, is DSGVTQTPKHLITATGQRVTLRCSPRSGDLSVYWYQQSLDQGLQFLIQYYNGEERAKGNILERFSAQQFPDLHSELNLSSLELGDSALYFCASSVGSGGISYEQYFGPGTRLTVT.

This sequence joins TRBV19 and TRBJ1-2; D call uncertain. Deletions cut 8 bases from V and 0 bases from J, with 10 bases between. The CDR3 has 13 amino acids. From germline, CDR1 is LNHDA and CDR2 SQIVND (reference sequence). DNA of the CDR3: TGTGCCAGTGAGACCCACCCTAACTATGGCTACACCTTC. Its translation: CASETHPNYGYTF. The complete variable domain, with remaining parts taken from reference TRBV19 and TRBJ1-2, reads DGGITQSPKYLFRKEGQNVTLSCEQNLNHDAMYWYRQDPGQGLRLIYYSQIVNDFQKGDIAEGYSVSREKKESFPLTVTSAQKNPTAFYLCASETHPNYGYTFGSGTRLTVV.

V is TRBV7-2 and J is TRBJ2-7; TRBD2 aligns across 10 bases. This CDR3 region has 15 residues. Germline trimming cut 0 bases from V and 2 bases from J; bases unmatched to any gene: 1. The germline V gene has CDR1 SGHTA and CDR2 FQGNSA. The CDR3 sequence is CASSLAAGGPYEQYF. As DNA, the CDR3 is TGTGCCAGCAGCTTAGCAGCGGGGGGGCCCTACGAGCAGTACTTC. Full variable domain (missing parts from reference TRBV7-2 and TRBJ2-7): GAGVSQSPSNKVTEKGKDVELRCDPISGHTALYWYRQSLGQGLEFLIYFQGNSAPDKSGLPSDRFSAERTGGSVSTLTIQRTQQEDSAVYLCASSLAAGGPYEQYFGPGTRLTVT.

The V gene is TRBV5-1, the J gene TRBJ1-2; 8 nucleotides agree with TRBD1. The CDR3 contains 16 residues. V lost 5 bases, J lost 6 bases, and 15 bases stayed unmatched. Looked up from germline, CDR1 is SGHRS and CDR2 is YFSETQ. The CDR3 bases are TGCGCCAGCAGTGCCATGCGACAGGGGATCCGTAATGGCTACACCTTC. Translating it yields CASSAMRQGIRNGYTF.

The genes are TRBV5-4 and TRBJ2-3; 7 bases match TRBD1. Germline V gives CDR1 SGHNT, CDR2 YYREEE (reference sequence). The J segment lost 4 bases and the V segment lost 3 bases, leaving 11 bases of the junction unmatched. The CDR3 is 16 residues long. CDR3 loop: CASSSRDRAPSDTQYF. CDR3 in DNA: TGTGCCAGCAGCTCACGGGACAGAGCCCCGTCAGATACGCAGTATTTT.

This sequence joins TRBV2 and TRBJ2-5; TRBD1 aligns across 7 bases. The CDR3 contains 15 residues. Germline CDR1 is SNHLY and CDR2 is FYNNEI. The ends lost 4 bases at V and 5 bases at J; junction bases unmatched: 10. In DNA, the CDR3 is TGTGCCAGCAGTGGGACAGGCGACGAGGGGGAGACCCAGTACTTC. Encoded protein: CASSGTGDEGETQYF.

The chain links TRBV12-3 or TRBV12-4 to TRBJ1-5; TRBD1 matches at 8 bases. The CDR3 extends over 12 amino acids. J lost 5 bases, V lost 6 bases, and 0 bases had no gene match. The CDR3: CASRTGDQPQHF. The CDR3 DNA reads TGTGCCAGCAGGACAGGGGATCAGCCCCAGCATTTT.

J is TRBJ1-4 and V is TRBV4-2; no reliable D call. The CDR3 consists of 14 residues. Trimming pared 4 bases from V and 5 bases from J, leaving 11 bases between. In germline, CDR1 is LGHNA, CDR2 YNFKEQ. CDR3 in amino acids: CASSLEAMNEKLFF. The CDR3 DNA sequence: TGTGCCAGCAGCCTGGAGGCGATGAATGAAAAACTGTTTTTT.

The rearrangement links TRBV25-1 to TRBJ1-2; possible D gene TRBD1, 5 bases. In germline, CDR1 is MGHDK, CDR2 SYGVNS. This CDR3 is built from 15 residues. V dropped 6 bases and J dropped 4 bases, with 18 bases sitting between them. The CDR3 sequence is CASSPPGPVGYGYTF. Here the CDR3 DNA reads TGTGCCAGCAGCCCACCGGGGCCAGTGGGCTATGGCTACACCTTC.

This chain uses TRBV5-1 with TRBJ2-3; D call uncertain. The germline V gene encodes CDR1 SGHRS and CDR2 YFSETQ. V was clipped by 7 bases and J by 0 bases, with 9 bases between them. This CDR3 comprises 13 residues. The CDR3 spells CASSEASTDTQYF. The CDR3 bases are TGCGCCAGCTCCGAGGCTAGCACAGATACGCAGTATTTT.

The sample holds one count of this clone. The V gene is TRBV5-6, the J gene TRBJ1-1, with D unclear. The length of the CDR3 is 13 residues. The V and J ends lost 2 bases and 1 base respectively, with 6 bases between them. Germline V CDR1 and CDR2: SGHDT, YYEEEE. Written as DNA, the CDR3 is TGTGCCAGCAGCTTCATCACGAACACTGAAGCTTTCTTT. It specifies CASSFITNTEAFF. The whole variable domain, filled in from reference TRBV5-6 and TRBJ1-1, reads DAGVTQSPTHLIKTRGQQVTLRCSPKSGHDTVSWYQQALGQGPQFIFQYYEEEERQRGNFPDRFSGHQFPNYSSELNVNALLLGDSALYLCASSFITNTEAFFGQGTRLTVV.

This clone came up once. The rearrangement uses TRBV19 and TRBJ1-1, with 9 bases fitting TRBD1. CDR1 is LNHDA, CDR2 SQIVND, per germline (reference sequence). The CDR3 has 15 amino acids. V trimming: 8 bases; J trimming: 4 bases; junction bases outside the gene matches: 11. The CDR3 here is CASVRDRVVTTEAFF. CDR3 DNA: TGTGCCAGTGTCCGGGACAGGGTGGTAACCACTGAAGCTTTCTTT.

As concerns this clone: Other nucleotide sequences from this sample produce the same CDR3. The rearrangement joins TRBV7-2 to TRBJ2-1, with 8 bases matching TRBD2. Trimming cost V 1 base and J 2 bases; bases outside gene matches: 1. The CDR3 runs 15 residues. Germline CDR1 is SGHTA and CDR2 is FQGNSA. The CDR3 loop reads CASSLGAGAYNEQFF. Written as DNA, the CDR3 is TGTGCCAGCAGCTTAGGAGCGGGGGCCTACAATGAGCAGTTCTTC. Full variable domain (rest looked up from reference TRBV7-2 and TRBJ2-1): GAGVSQSPSNKVTEKGKDVELRCDPISGHTALYWYRQSLGQGLEFLIYFQGNSAPDKSGLPSDRFSAERTGGSVSTLTIQRTQQEDSAVYLCASSLGAGAYNEQFFGPGTRLTVL.

This clone has a handful of counts. Other DNA variants within this sample encode the same CDR3. The gene calls are TRBV10-3 and TRBJ2-2; 11 bases are a match to TRBD1. Germline V CDR1 and CDR2: ENHRY, SYGVKD. The CDR3 has 14 amino acids. V lost 6 bases to trimming and J lost 6 bases; unmatched junction nucleotides: 3. The CDR3 DNA follows: TGTGCCATCAGCGGGACAGGGGGAGCCGGGGAGCTGTTTTTT. Residues: CAISGTGGAGELFF.

This chain uses TRBV9 with TRBJ1-4, with D maybe TRBD1 (6 bases). CDR3 length: 14 amino acids. Germline CDR1 SGDLS, CDR2 YYNGEE. The V and J ends lost 4 bases and 8 bases respectively, with 15 bases between them. Here the CDR3 DNA reads TGTGCCAGCAGCAAAGGGGGGTTTGGAGAAAAACTGTTTTTT. Translation gives CASSKGGFGEKLFF.

The J gene is TRBJ1-2, the V gene TRBV7-8, with TRBD1 identical over 8 bases. The CDR3 loop spans 13 amino acids. The V segment lost 3 bases and the J segment 6 bases; nucleotides outside the gene matches: 3. In germline, CDR1 is SGHVS, CDR2 FQNEAQ. The CDR3 sequence: CASSFTGGNGYTF. The CDR3 DNA reads TGTGCCAGCAGCTTCACAGGGGGTAATGGCTACACCTTC.

This clone was seen once. The V call is TRBV25-1, the J call TRBJ1-1; D remains ambiguous. V was pared by 1 base and J by 8 bases, with 11 bases between. The CDR3 length is 13 residues. Looked up from germline, CDR1 is MGHDK and CDR2 is SYGVNS. CDR3 DNA sequence: TGTGCCAGCAGTGAATCAGGCAGTCCCGAAGCTTTCTTT. Translating it yields CASSESGSPEAFF.